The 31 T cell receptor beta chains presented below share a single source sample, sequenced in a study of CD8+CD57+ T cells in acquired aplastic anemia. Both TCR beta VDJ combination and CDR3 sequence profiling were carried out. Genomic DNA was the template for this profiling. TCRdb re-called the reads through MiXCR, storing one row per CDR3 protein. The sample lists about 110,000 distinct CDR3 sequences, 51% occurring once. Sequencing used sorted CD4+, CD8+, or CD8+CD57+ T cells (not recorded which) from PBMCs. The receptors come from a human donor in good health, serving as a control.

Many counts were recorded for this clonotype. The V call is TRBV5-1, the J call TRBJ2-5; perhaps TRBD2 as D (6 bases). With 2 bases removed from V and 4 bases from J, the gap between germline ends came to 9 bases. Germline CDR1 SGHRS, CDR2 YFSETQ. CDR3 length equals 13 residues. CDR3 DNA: TGCGCCAGCAGCTTTACTAGCTTAGAGACCCAGTACTTC. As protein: CASSFTSLETQYF. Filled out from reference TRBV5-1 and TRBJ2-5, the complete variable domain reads KAGVTQTPRYLIKTRGQQVTLSCSPISGHRSVSWYQQTPGQGLQFLFEYFSETQRNKGNFPGRFSGRQFSNSRSEMNVSTLELGDSALYLCASSFTSLETQYFGPGTRLLVL.

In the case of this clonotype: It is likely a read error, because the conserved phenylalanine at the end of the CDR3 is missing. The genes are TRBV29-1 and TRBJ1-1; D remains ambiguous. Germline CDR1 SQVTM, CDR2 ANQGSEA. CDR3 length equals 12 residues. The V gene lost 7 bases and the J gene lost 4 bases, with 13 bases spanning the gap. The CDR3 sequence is CSALRSGTEAFL. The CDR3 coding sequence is TGCAGCGCTCTCCGGTCTGGCACTGAAGCTTTCCTT.

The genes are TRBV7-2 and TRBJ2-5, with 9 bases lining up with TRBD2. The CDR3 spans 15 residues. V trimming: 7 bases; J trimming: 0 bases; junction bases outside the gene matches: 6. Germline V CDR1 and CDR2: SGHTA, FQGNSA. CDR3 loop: CASTIAGEYQETQYF. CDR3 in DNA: TGTGCCAGCACCATAGCGGGGGAGTACCAAGAGACCCAGTACTTC.

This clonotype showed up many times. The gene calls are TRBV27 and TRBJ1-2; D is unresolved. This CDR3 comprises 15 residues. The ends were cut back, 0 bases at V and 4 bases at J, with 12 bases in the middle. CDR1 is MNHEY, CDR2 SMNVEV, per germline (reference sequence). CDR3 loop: CASSLSFSRGYGYTF. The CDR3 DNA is TGTGCCAGCAGTTTATCGTTCAGTAGAGGCTATGGCTACACCTTC.

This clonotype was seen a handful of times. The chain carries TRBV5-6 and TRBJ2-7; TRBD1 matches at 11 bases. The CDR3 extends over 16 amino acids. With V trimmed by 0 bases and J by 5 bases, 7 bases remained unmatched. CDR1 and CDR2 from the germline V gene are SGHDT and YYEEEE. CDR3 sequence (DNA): TGTGCCAGCAGCTTGGGGGACAGGGGGATCAAAAACGAGCAGTACTTC. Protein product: CASSLGDRGIKNEQYF.

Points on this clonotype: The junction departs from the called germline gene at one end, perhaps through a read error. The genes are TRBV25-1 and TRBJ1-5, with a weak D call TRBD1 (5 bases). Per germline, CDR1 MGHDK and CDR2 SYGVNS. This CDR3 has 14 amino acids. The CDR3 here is CASSDRDAGSAPAF. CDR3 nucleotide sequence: TGTGCCAGCAGTGATCGGGACGCCGGATCAGCCCCAGCATTT.

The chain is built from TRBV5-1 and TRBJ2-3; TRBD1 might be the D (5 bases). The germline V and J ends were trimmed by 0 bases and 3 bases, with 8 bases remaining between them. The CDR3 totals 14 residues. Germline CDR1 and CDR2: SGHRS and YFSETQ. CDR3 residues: CASSLEGYTDTQYF. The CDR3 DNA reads TGCGCCAGCAGCTTGGAGGGGTATACAGATACGCAGTATTTT. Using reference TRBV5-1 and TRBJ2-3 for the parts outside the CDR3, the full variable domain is KAGVTQTPRYLIKTRGQQVTLSCSPISGHRSVSWYQQTPGQGLQFLFEYFSETQRNKGNFPGRFSGRQFSNSRSEMNVSTLELGDSALYLCASSLEGYTDTQYFGPGTRLTVL.

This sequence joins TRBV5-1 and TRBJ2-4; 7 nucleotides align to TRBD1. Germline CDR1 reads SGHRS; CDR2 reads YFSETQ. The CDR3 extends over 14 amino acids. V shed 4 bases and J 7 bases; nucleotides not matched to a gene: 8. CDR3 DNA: TGCGCCAGCAGCCCTGACAGGGTGTGGAACATTCAGTACTTC. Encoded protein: CASSPDRVWNIQYF.

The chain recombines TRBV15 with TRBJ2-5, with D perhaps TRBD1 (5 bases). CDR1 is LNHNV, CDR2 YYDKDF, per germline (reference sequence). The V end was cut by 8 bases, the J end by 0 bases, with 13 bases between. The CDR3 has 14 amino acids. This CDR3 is CATRAGINQETQYF. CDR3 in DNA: TGTGCCACCCGAGCAGGGATTAACCAAGAGACCCAGTACTTC. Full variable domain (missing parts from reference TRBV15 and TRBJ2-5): DAMVIQNPRYQVTQFGKPVTLSCSQTLNHNVMYWYQQKSSQAPKLLFHYYDKDFNNEADTPDNFQSRRPNTSFCFLDIRSPGLGDTAMYLCATRAGINQETQYFGPGTRLLVL.

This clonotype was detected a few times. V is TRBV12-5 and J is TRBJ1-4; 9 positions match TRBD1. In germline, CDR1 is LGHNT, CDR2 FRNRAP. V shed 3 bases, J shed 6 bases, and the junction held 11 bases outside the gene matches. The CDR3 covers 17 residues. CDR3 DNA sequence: TGTGCTAGTGGTTTAACTCTTACAGGGGGCGTCGATGAAAAACTGTTTTTT. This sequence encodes CASGLTLTGGVDEKLFF.

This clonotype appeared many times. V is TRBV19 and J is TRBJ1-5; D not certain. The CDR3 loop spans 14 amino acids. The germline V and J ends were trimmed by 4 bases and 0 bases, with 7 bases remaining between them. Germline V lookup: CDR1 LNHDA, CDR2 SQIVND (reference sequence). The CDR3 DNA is TGTGCCAGTAGTACCGTCGATAGCAATCAGCCCCAGCATTTT. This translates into CASSTVDSNQPQHF. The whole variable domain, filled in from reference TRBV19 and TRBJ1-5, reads DGGITQSPKYLFRKEGQNVTLSCEQNLNHDAMYWYRQDPGQGLRLIYYSQIVNDFQKGDIAEGYSVSREKKESFPLTVTSAQKNPTAFYLCASSTVDSNQPQHFGDGTRLSIL.

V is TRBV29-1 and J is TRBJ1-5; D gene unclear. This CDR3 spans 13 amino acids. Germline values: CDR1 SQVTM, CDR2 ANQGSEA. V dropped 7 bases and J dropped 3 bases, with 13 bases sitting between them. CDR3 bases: TGCAGCGCCAGTGATGGTATCAATCAGCCCCAGCATTTT. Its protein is CSASDGINQPQHF.

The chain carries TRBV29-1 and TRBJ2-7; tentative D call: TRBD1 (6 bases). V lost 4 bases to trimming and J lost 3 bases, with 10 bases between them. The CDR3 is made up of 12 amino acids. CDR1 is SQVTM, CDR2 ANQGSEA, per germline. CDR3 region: CSVGQDIYEQYF. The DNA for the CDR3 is TGCAGCGTTGGACAGGACATCTACGAGCAGTACTTC.

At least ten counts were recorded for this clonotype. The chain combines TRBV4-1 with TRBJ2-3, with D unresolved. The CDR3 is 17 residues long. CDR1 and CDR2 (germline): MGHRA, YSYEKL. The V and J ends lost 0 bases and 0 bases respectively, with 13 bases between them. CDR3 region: CASSQDGGTSSTDTQYF. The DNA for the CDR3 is TGCGCCAGCAGCCAAGACGGTGGCACCTCTAGCACAGATACGCAGTATTTT.

The CDR3 reads CASSQGLGGAYGYTIYF. DNA for the CDR3: TGTGCCAGCAGCCAAGGCCTCGGGGGGGCCTATGGCTACACCATATATTTT. V usage is TRBV14 and J usage is TRBJ1-3, with D perhaps matching TRBD1 (6 bases). Germline lookup yields CDR1 SGHDN and CDR2 FVKESK. This CDR3 is 17 amino acids long. The V end was cut by 1 base, the J end by 8 bases, with 21 bases between. The full variable domain, its missing parts supplied by reference TRBV14 and TRBJ1-3, is EAGVTQFPSHSVIEKGQTVTLRCDPISGHDNLYWYRRVMGKEIKFLLHFVKESKQDESGMPNNRFLAERTGGTYSTLKVQPAELEDSGVYFCASSQGLGGAYGYTIYFGEGSWLTVV.

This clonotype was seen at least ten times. DNA of the CDR3: TGTGCCAGCGGTACTAGCACAGATACGCAGTATTTT. Translated, it gives CASGTSTDTQYF. V usage is TRBV7-2 and J usage is TRBJ2-3; no clear D. The V gene's germline CDR1 is SGHTA and CDR2 FQGNSA. This CDR3 region has 12 residues. V lost 8 bases to trimming and J lost 0 bases, with 6 bases between them.

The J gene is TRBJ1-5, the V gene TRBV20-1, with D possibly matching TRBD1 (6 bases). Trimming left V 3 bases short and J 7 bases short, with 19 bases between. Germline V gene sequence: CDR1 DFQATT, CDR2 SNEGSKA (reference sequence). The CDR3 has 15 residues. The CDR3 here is CSASDWSGVRQPQHF. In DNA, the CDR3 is TGCAGTGCTAGCGATTGGTCAGGGGTTAGACAGCCCCAGCATTTT.

The CDR3 loop reads CASSGTPGGYTF. CDR3 DNA sequence: TGTGCCAGCAGCGGGACCCCGGGAGGCTACACCTTC. The rearrangement joins TRBV7-9 to TRBJ1-2, with a tentative D call TRBD1 (5 bases). Germline loops: CDR1 SEHNR, CDR2 FQNEAQ (reference sequence). Trimming cost V 5 bases and J 8 bases, with 12 bases left between them. This CDR3 has 12 amino acids. The full variable domain, completed using reference TRBV7-9 and TRBJ1-2, is DTGVSQNPRHKITKRGQNVTFRCDPISEHNRLYWYRQTLGQGPEFLTYFQNEAQLEKSRLLSDRFSAERPKGSFSTLEIQRTEQGDSAMYLCASSGTPGGYTFGSGTRLTVV.

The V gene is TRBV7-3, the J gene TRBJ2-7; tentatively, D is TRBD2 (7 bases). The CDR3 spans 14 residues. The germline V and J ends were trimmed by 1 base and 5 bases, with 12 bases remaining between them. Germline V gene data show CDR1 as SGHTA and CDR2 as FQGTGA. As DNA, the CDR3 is TGTGCCAGCAGCTTAATGGGGGGGGCCGACGAGCAGTACTTC. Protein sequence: CASSLMGGADEQYF.

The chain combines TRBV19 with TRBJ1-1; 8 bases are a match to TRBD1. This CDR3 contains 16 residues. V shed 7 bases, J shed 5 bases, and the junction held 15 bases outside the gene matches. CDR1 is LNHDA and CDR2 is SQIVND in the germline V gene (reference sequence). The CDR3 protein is CASKAGQASLRTEAFF. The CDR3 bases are TGTGCCAGTAAGGCGGGACAGGCTAGTTTAAGGACTGAAGCTTTCTTT.

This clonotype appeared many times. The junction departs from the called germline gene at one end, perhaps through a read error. CDR3 in DNA: TGTGCCAGCAGCGTAGGACACCGCACAGATACGCAGTATTTT. This translates into CASSVGHRTDTQYF. This chain joins TRBV13 and TRBJ2-3; D might be TRBD1 (5 bases). This CDR3 contains 14 residues. Germline lookup yields CDR1 PRHDT and CDR2 FYEKMQ (reference sequence).

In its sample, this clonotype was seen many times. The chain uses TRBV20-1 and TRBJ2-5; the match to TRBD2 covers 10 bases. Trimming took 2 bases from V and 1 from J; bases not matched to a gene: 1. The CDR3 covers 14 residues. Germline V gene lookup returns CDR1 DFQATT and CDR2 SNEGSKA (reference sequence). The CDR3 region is CSARSGGAQETQYF. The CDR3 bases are TGCAGTGCTAGAAGCGGGGGGGCCCAAGAGACCCAGTACTTC.

The CDR3 loop reads CASSLATGAHNEQFF. The CDR3 nucleotides are TGTGCCAGCAGCTTAGCAACAGGGGCCCACAATGAGCAGTTCTTC. The chain combines TRBV7-8 with TRBJ2-1; 7 bases align to TRBD1. CDR1 SGHVS and CDR2 FQNEAQ come from the germline V gene. This CDR3 comprises 15 residues. Trimming at V came to 0 bases and at J to 5 bases, leaving 4 bases not matched to a gene.

CDR3 coding DNA: TGCGCCAGCAGCTTCATCGATTTGGGGTGGGAGCAGTTCTTC. This sequence encodes CASSFIDLGWEQFF. The chain carries TRBV5-1 and TRBJ2-1, with D uncertain. Looked up from germline, CDR1 is SGHRS and CDR2 is YFSETQ. The CDR3 loop spans 14 amino acids. Trimming left V 2 bases short and J 10 bases short, with 16 bases between.

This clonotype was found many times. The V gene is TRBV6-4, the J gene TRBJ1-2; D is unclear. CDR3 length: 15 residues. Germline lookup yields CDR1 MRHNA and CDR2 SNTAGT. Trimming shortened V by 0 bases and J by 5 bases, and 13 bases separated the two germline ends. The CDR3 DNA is TGTGCCAGCAGTGACTCCGAGGGCCCGGAGTATGGCTACACCTTC. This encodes CASSDSEGPEYGYTF.

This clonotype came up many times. Written as DNA, the CDR3 is TGTGCCAGCAGCTTGCCAGGGGACTACGAGCAGTACTTC. This gives the protein CASSLPGDYEQYF. The rearrangement links TRBV5-4 to TRBJ2-7; tentatively, D is TRBD1 (6 bases). CDR1 is SGHNT and CDR2 is YYREEE in the germline V gene (reference sequence). This CDR3 region has 13 residues. Trimming shortened V by 1 base and J by 3 bases, and 8 bases separated the two germline ends.

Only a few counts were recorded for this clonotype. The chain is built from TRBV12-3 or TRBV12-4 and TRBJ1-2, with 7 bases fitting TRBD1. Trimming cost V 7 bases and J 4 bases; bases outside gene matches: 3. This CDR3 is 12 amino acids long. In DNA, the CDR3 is TGTGCCAGCACTGGGACAGCCTATGGCTACACCTTC. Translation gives CASTGTAYGYTF.

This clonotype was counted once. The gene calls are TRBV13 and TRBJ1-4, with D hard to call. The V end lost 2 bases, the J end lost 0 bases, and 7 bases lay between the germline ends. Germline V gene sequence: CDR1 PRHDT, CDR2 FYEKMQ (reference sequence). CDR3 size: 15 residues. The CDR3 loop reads CASSLSGTTNEKLFF. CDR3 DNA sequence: TGTGCCAGCAGCTTAAGCGGGACAACTAATGAAAAACTGTTTTTT.

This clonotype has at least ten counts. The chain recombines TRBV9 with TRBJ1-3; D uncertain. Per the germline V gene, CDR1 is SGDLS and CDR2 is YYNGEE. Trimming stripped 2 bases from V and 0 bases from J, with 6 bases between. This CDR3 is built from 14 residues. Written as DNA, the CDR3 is TGTGCCAGCAGCGTGGGTAACTCTGGAAACACCATATATTTT. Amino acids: CASSVGNSGNTIYF.

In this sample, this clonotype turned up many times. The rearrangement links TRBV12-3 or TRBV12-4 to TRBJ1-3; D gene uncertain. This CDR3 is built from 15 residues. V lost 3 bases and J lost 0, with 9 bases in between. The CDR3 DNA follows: TGTGCCAGCAGTTTGGCGGGGAGCTCTGGAAACACCATATATTTT. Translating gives CASSLAGSSGNTIYF.

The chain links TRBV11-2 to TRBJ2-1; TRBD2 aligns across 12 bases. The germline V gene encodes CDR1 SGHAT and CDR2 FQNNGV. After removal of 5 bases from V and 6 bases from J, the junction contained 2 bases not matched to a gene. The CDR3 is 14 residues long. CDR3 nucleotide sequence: TGTGCCAGCAGCAGGACTAGCGGGATCAATGAGCAGTTCTTC. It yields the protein CASSRTSGINEQFF.